The subject of this entry is one T cell receptor beta chain. This sample is drawn from a study of cytomegalovirus exposure and HLA in healthy donors. Although they were nominally healthy when sampled, donors likely had unrecorded immune exposures. PCR amplification relied on 60 Vbeta primers (plus 13 Jbeta primers). TCRdb's copy holds only in-frame clones and misses some; the assay was immunoSEQ multiplex PCR. The repertoire has roughly 130,000 clones, about 82% of them found once; the top ten carry roughly 1.2%. This clonotype was sampled from a boy aged 10-17 years in good health and CMV-seronegative. The specimen sequenced was PBMCs.

CDR3 sequence: CASSLGAGPPGDTQYF. The CDR3 nucleotides are TGTGCCAGCAGTTTAGGTGCGGGACCCCCGGGAGATACGCAGTATTTT. The chain has TRBV27 and TRBJ2-3; possibly TRBD2 for D (6 bases). The ends were cut back, 2 bases at V and 5 bases at J, with 17 bases in the middle. This CDR3 is built from 16 residues. Germline-derived CDR1 and CDR2 are MNHEY and SMNVEV (reference sequence).